This record covers a single T cell receptor beta chain. What it binds is unknown. From unsorted bulk tissue weighing roughly 19-34 mg, DNA and RNA were co-extracted. The data are from a study of tumor-infiltrating lymphocytes in primary liver carcinoma. About the research overall: Men and women, 30 to 69 years of age, made up the patients. Points from the study as a whole: Tumor-adjacent and tumor-blood pairs shared less of their repertoires than tumor region pairs shared. Significantly greater top-250-clone fractions characterized tumors relative to blood (p = 0.039).

Per the germline V gene, CDR1 is SQVTM and CDR2 is ANQGSEA. The V and J ends lost 4 bases and 3 bases respectively, with 12 bases between them. This CDR3 is 13 amino acids long. TCR beta cDNA came from about 0.45 ug total RNA, primed with a constant-region primer. Slightly modified ARM-PCR served as the procedure for the TCR beta libraries. These libraries came from three rounds of nested multiplex PCR. Running 9 to 11 cycles apiece, the first two PCR rounds relied on TRBV1-TRBV30 forward primers together with a C-beta reverse primer. MiXCR, run by TCRdb on the multiplex PCR reads, gives a single entry per CDR3 protein. This table holds around 78,000 distinct CDR3 sequences, 70% to 75% found once.

This rearrangement joins TRBV29-1 to TRBJ1-2; D call uncertain. Material for sequencing was liver tumor tissue from sampling region 4. The subset is: tumor region T4, right-lateral pole. This TCR derives from a woman in her sixties with primary liver carcinoma and hepatitis B virus infection. CDR3 nucleotide sequence: TGCAGCGTTGGTATGGAAGCTGACTATGGCTACACCTTC. It codes for CSVGMEADYGYTF. Full variable domain (missing parts from reference TRBV29-1 and TRBJ1-2): SAVISQKPSRDICQRGTSLTIQCQVDSQVTMMFWYRQQPGQSLTLIATANQGSEATYESGFVIDKFPISRPNLTFSTLTVSNMSPEDSSIYLCSVGMEADYGYTFGSGTRLTVV.